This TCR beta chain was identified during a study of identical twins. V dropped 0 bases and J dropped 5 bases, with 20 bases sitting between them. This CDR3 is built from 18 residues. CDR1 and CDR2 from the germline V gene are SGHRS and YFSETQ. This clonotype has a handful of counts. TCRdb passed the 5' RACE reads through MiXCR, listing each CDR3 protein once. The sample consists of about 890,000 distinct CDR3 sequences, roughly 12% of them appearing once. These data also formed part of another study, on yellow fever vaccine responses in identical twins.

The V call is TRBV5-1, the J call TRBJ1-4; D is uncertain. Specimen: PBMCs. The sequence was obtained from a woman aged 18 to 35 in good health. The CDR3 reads CASSLGLGQQNPNEKLFF. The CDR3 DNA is TGCGCCAGCAGCTTGGGTCTGGGTCAGCAAAACCCCAATGAAAAACTGTTTTTT.